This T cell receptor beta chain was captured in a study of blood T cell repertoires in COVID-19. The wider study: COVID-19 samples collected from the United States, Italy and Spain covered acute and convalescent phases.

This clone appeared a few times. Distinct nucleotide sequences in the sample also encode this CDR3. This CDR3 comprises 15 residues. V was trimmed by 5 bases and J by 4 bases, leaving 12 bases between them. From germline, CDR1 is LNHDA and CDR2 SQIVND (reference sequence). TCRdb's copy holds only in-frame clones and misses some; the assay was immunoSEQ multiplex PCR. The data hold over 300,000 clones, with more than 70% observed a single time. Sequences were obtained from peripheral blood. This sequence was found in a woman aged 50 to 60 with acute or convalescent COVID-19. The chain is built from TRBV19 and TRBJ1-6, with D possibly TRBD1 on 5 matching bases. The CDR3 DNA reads TGTGCCAGTAGTCTTCGACAGAGTTATAATTCACCCCTCCACTTT. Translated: CASSLRQSYNSPLHF.